This T cell receptor (beta chain) stems from a study of T cell responses to AZD1222 COVID-19 vaccine. The sample holds a few counts of this clone. Its antigen remains unidentified. Measured with immunoSEQ multiplex PCR; TCRdb has only the in-frame clones, and not every one. This sample has around 110,000 clones, with 85% to 95% found just once. From germline, CDR1 is LGHDT and CDR2 YNNKEL (reference sequence). CDR3 size: 12 residues. V was cut by 6 bases and J by 5 bases, with 11 bases left in between. Overall study results and limits: Two AZD1222 doses significantly raised spike-specific TCR breadth and depth over controls.

The sequences come from peripheral blood, collected on day 0 of AZD1222 vaccination. The chain carries TRBV3-1 (or the pseudogene TRBV3-2) and TRBJ2-7; D may be TRBD1 (5 bases). The sequence came from an adult in good health. The CDR3 loop reads CASRWTIDEQYF. The CDR3 DNA reads TGTGCCAGCAGATGGACAATCGACGAGCAGTACTTC.